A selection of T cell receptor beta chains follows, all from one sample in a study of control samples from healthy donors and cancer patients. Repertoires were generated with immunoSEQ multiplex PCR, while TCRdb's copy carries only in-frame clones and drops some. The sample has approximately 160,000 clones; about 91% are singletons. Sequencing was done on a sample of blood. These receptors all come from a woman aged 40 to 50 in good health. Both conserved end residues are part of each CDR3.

CDR3: CASSADGGDTQYF
V: TRBV3-1/TRBV3-2
J: TRBJ2-3

CDR3: CASSVGSGSYNEQFF
V: TRBV9
J: TRBJ2-1

CDR3: CASSLGTGRTEAFF
V: TRBV19
J: TRBJ1-1

CDR3: CASSQGTTAYEQYF
V: TRBV4-1
J: TRBJ2-7

CDR3: CASTGGQDNYGYTF
V: TRBV6-6
J: TRBJ1-2

CDR3: CASSAGGGGETQYF
V: TRBV19
J: TRBJ2-5

CDR3: CASSHTIAGGQETQYF
V: TRBV4-2
J: TRBJ2-5

CDR3: CASSQGFGGYIQYF
V: TRBV14
J: TRBJ2-4

CDR3: CASRYTGAAEAFF
V: TRBV5-1
J: TRBJ1-1

CDR3: CASSEAGWGDEQFF
V: TRBV2
J: TRBJ2-1

CDR3: CASSFFGEGGYEQYF
V: TRBV13
J: TRBJ2-7

CDR3: CASRPLAGGVETQYF
V: TRBV6-5
J: TRBJ2-5

CDR3: CASSQDIRGRGTGELFF
V: TRBV4-2
J: TRBJ2-2

CDR3: CATRGRFQETQYF
V: TRBV2
J: TRBJ2-5

CDR3: CSTQEGWEQYF
V: TRBV29-1
J: TRBJ2-7

CDR3: CASSDPPISGGKDTQYF
V: TRBV21-1
J: TRBJ2-3

CDR3: CASRGGRDEQFF
V: TRBV12-3/TRBV12-4
J: TRBJ2-1

CDR3: CASSFIQDSEAFF
V: TRBV12-3/TRBV12-4
J: TRBJ1-1

CDR3: CSARDRFWVAF
V: TRBV20-1
J: TRBJ1-4

CDR3: CASSQGVSNEQFF
V: TRBV7-8
J: TRBJ2-1

CDR3: CATGTGGSGGYTF
V: TRBV19
J: TRBJ1-2

CDR3: CASSWSTAAAEAFF
V: TRBV7-9
J: TRBJ1-1

CDR3: CASSLRGQLFYGYTF
V: TRBV13
J: TRBJ1-2

CDR3: CASSVEGGKEKLFF
V: TRBV9
J: TRBJ1-4

CDR3: CAISGSGANTGELFF
V: TRBV10-3
J: TRBJ2-2

CDR3: CASSVGGGVYGYTF
V: TRBV9
J: TRBJ1-2

CDR3: CASTPDREGETQYF
V: TRBV28
J: TRBJ2-5

CDR3: CASKEGVNYGYTF
V: TRBV2
J: TRBJ1-2

CDR3: CASSDNNGNTIYF
V: TRBV7-3
J: TRBJ1-3

CDR3: CASRPFEGAPNGYTF
V: TRBV28
J: TRBJ1-2

CDR3: CASSLAPGTSETQYF
V: TRBV11-1
J: TRBJ2-5

CDR3: CASSLVVNEQFF
V: TRBV5-4
J: TRBJ2-1